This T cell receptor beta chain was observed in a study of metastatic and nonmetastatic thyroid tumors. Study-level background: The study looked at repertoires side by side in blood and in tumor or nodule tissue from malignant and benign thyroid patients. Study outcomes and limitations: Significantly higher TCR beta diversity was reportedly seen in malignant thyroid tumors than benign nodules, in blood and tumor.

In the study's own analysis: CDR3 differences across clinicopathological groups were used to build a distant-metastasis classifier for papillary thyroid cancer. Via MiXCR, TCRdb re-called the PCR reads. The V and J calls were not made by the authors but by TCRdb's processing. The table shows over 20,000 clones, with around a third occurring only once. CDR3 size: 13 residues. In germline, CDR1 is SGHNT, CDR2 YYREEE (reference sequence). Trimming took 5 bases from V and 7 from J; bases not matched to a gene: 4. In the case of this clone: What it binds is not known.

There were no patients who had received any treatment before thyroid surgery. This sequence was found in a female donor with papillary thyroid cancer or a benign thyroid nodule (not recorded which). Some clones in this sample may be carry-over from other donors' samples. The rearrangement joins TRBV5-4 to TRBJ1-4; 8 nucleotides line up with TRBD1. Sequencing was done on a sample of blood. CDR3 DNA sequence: TGTGCCAGCAGACTAGACAGGGGTGAAAAACTGTTTTTT. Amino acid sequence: CASRLDRGEKLFF.